Below, 25 T cell receptor beta chains from the same sample are listed, as sequenced in a study of blood T cell repertoires in COVID-19. Method: immunoSEQ multiplex PCR; TCRdb's copy keeps in-frame clones and lacks some. Of about 210,000 clones listed, roughly 86% are singletons. The sequencing sample was made of peripheral blood. These receptors were collected from a woman in her thirties or forties with acute or convalescent COVID-19.

This chain connects TRBV18 to TRBJ2-7, with 7 nucleotides matching TRBD2. Per germline, CDR1 KGHSH and CDR2 LQKENI. This CDR3 comprises 14 residues. Trimming at V came to 0 bases and at J to 3 bases, leaving 2 bases not matched to a gene. The CDR3 nucleotides are TGTGCCAGCTCACCACCGTGGGGGGGCTACGAGCAGTACTTC. This encodes CASSPPWGGYEQYF.

A single count supports this clone. This chain joins TRBV13 and TRBJ2-7; the D gene is possibly TRBD1 (6 bases). Between the trimmed V and J ends, which lost 5 bases and 3 bases, there was a span of 17 bases. This CDR3 spans 15 amino acids. Germline CDR1 reads PRHDT; CDR2 reads FYEKMQ (reference sequence). Here the CDR3 DNA reads TGTGCCAGCAGCACCAGTCCGGGACACAACTACGAGCAGTACTTC. Protein product: CASSTSPGHNYEQYF.

This clone came up a few times. The genes are TRBV7-2 and TRBJ2-5; 12 bases map to TRBD2. The CDR3 runs to 15 residues. Germline lookup yields CDR1 SGHTA and CDR2 FQGNSA. Germline trimming cut 8 bases from V and 0 bases from J; bases unmatched to any gene: 4. The DNA of the CDR3 is TGTGCCAGCGGAGGGACTAGCGGGTACCAAGAGACCCAGTACTTC. Translating it yields CASGGTSGYQETQYF.

The rearrangement joins TRBV4-1 to TRBJ1-4; 8 nucleotides align to TRBD1. The ends lost 3 bases at V and 7 bases at J; junction bases unmatched: 10. Germline assignment: CDR1 MGHRA and CDR2 YSYEKL. The length of the CDR3 is 16 residues. CDR3 protein: CASSQYSGGEAEKLFF. Here the CDR3 DNA reads TGCGCCAGCAGCCAGTACTCAGGGGGCGAGGCTGAAAAACTGTTTTTT.

The chain uses TRBV6-5 and TRBJ1-6; tentative D call: TRBD1 (5 bases). The CDR3 is 15 amino acids. Germline V gene data show CDR1 as MNHEY and CDR2 as SVGAGI. Trimming removed 10 bases from V and 11 bases from J, with 24 bases in between. In DNA, the CDR3 is TGTGCCACCACCTTTACAGGAGCCCGTTTCCCACCCCTCCACTTT. It encodes CATTFTGARFPPLHF.

This clone has a handful of counts. This sequence joins TRBV5-3 and TRBJ2-6, with TRBD1 matching 8 bases. TRBV5-3 is recorded as an ORF, its role being uncertain. This CDR3 contains 22 residues. V lost 2 bases and J lost 0; bases outside the gene matches: 19. CDR3 sequence (DNA): TGTGCCAGAAGCTTTTTCAGGGGGCGTTGGGAATTGGGCGACTCTGGGGCCAACGTCCTGACTTTC. It translates to CARSFFRGRWELGDSGANVLTF.

CDR3 loop: CSVSGGTSQAGGYTF. The CDR3 DNA sequence: TGCAGCGTTAGTGGGGGGACTTCACAAGCCGGCGGCTACACCTTC. The rearrangement links TRBV29-1 to TRBJ1-2; weak D call: TRBD1 (5 bases). The V gene's germline CDR1 is SQVTM and CDR2 ANQGSEA. With 5 bases removed from V and 8 bases from J, the gap between germline ends came to 24 bases. The CDR3 is made up of 15 amino acids.

This chain uses TRBV2 with TRBJ1-2, with 7 positions matching TRBD1. Trimming cost V 10 bases and J 4 bases; bases outside gene matches: 12. The germline V gene has CDR1 SNHLY and CDR2 FYNNEI. This CDR3 comprises 14 residues. In DNA form, the CDR3 reads TGTGCCATAGAAACAGGGGACGGTGGCTATGGCTACACCTTC. Amino acid sequence: CAIETGDGGYGYTF.

This chain joins TRBV20-1 and TRBJ2-7, with a possible D match to TRBD2 (7 bases). Germline values: CDR1 DFQATT, CDR2 SNEGSKA (reference sequence). The length of the CDR3 is 14 residues. The ends were cut back, 3 bases at V and 2 bases at J, with 14 bases in the middle. The CDR3 here is CSASRGAAPYEQYF. CDR3 DNA sequence: TGCAGTGCTAGTCGGGGGGCCGCACCCTACGAGCAGTACTTC.

In this sample, this clone turned up a few times. The V call is TRBV29-1, the J call TRBJ1-2, with D maybe TRBD1 (5 bases). The length of the CDR3 is 13 residues. Germline-derived CDR1 and CDR2 are SQVTM and ANQGSEA. V was trimmed by 3 bases and J by 0 bases, leaving 8 bases between them. Here the CDR3 reads CSVEDKPNYGYTF. Written as DNA, the CDR3 is TGCAGCGTTGAGGACAAACCTAACTATGGCTACACCTTC.

The chain recombines TRBV19 with TRBJ1-2, with D perhaps TRBD1 (5 bases). This CDR3 comprises 13 residues. Germline V gives CDR1 LNHDA, CDR2 SQIVND (reference sequence). The ends were cut back, 3 bases at V and 4 bases at J, with 9 bases in the middle. CDR3 DNA sequence: TGTGCCAGTAGTATGGACATACCCTATGGCTACACCTTC. Its translation is CASSMDIPYGYTF. The whole variable domain, filled in from reference TRBV19 and TRBJ1-2, reads DGGITQSPKYLFRKEGQNVTLSCEQNLNHDAMYWYRQDPGQGLRLIYYSQIVNDFQKGDIAEGYSVSREKKESFPLTVTSAQKNPTAFYLCASSMDIPYGYTFGSGTRLTVV.

Here the CDR3 reads CASSPDSGVNTGELFF. The CDR3 region has the DNA TGTGCCAGCTCACCCGATAGCGGAGTGAACACCGGGGAGCTGTTTTTT. The chain employs TRBV18 and TRBJ2-2; D possibly corresponds to TRBD2 (6 bases). From germline, CDR1 is KGHSH and CDR2 LQKENI. V lost 3 bases and J 1 base, leaving 12 bases between the germline ends. The CDR3 runs to 16 residues.

The rearrangement links TRBV11-1 to TRBJ2-2; D is unclear. V dropped 2 bases and J dropped 2 bases, with 12 bases sitting between them. Looked up from germline, CDR1 is SGHAT and CDR2 is FQDESV (reference sequence). The CDR3 extends over 16 amino acids. The CDR3 DNA reads as TGTGCCAGCAGCTTAATTGCCGGGTTCAACACCGGGGAGCTGTTTTTT. It codes for CASSLIAGFNTGELFF.

The CDR3 DNA reads as TGTGCCAGCATCACCGCGGCGGGCTACGAGCAGTACTTC. Amino acids: CASITAAGYEQYF. The chain couples TRBV7-9 to TRBJ2-7; a possible D gene is TRBD2 (5 bases). Germline loops: CDR1 SEHNR, CDR2 FQNEAQ (reference sequence). Trimming took 7 bases from V and 3 from J, leaving 13 bases between them. This CDR3 is built from 13 residues.

The gene calls are TRBV7-6 and TRBJ2-2; 7 positions agree with TRBD2. V shed 3 bases and J 4 bases; nucleotides not matched to a gene: 5. This CDR3 is built from 15 residues. Germline CDR1 reads SGHVS; CDR2 reads FNYEAQ. CDR3 nucleotides: TGTGCCAGCAGCTTTATAGCGGGCGGCACCGGGGAGCTGTTTTTT. Residues: CASSFIAGGTGELFF.

The rearrangement uses TRBV7-9 and TRBJ1-2; 7 positions match TRBD1. This CDR3 contains 16 residues. Germline assignment: CDR1 SEHNR and CDR2 FQNEAQ (reference sequence). The trim removed 0 bases at V and 4 bases at J, leaving 8 bases unmatched. The CDR3 loop is CASSLAGTELSYGYTF. The CDR3 DNA reads as TGTGCCAGCAGCTTAGCGGGGACAGAACTATCCTATGGCTACACCTTC.

The sample holds a few counts of this clone. DNA of the CDR3: TGTGCCATCAGTGAGTCTGAGTGGGGACAGGGCTACACCTTC. Translation gives CAISESEWGQGYTF. The V gene is TRBV10-3, the J gene TRBJ1-2, with 7 bases aligning to TRBD1. V trimming: 0 bases; J trimming: 8 bases; junction bases outside the gene matches: 6. This CDR3 has 14 residues. The germline V gene encodes CDR1 ENHRY and CDR2 SYGVKD.

This clone occurred once. The chain couples TRBV14 to TRBJ2-1; a weak D match, TRBD2 (5 bases). This CDR3 region has 16 residues. Trimming left V 3 bases short and J 4 bases short, with 16 bases between. The V gene's germline CDR1 is SGHDN and CDR2 FVKESK. For the CDR3, the DNA is TGTGCCAGCAGCCACCGGGCTAGCTTGGTGTACAATGAGCAGTTCTTC. Amino acid sequence: CASSHRASLVYNEQFF.

This clone was observed a handful of times. The chain employs TRBV11-2 and TRBJ2-1, with TRBD2 identical over 14 bases. The CDR3 contains 15 residues. J was trimmed by 11 bases and V by 4 bases; bases with no gene match: 7. Germline CDR1 is SGHAT and CDR2 is FQNNGV. CDR3 loop: CASSSGGLAGAKQFF. The CDR3 DNA reads TGTGCCAGCAGCTCCGGGGGACTAGCGGGGGCTAAGCAGTTCTTC.

V usage is TRBV5-1 and J usage is TRBJ2-7; TRBD2 matches at 12 bases. The CDR3 has 14 amino acids. V lost 5 bases to trimming and J lost 5 bases; unmatched junction nucleotides: 5. Looked up from germline, CDR1 is SGHRS and CDR2 is YFSETQ. The CDR3 DNA is TGCGCCAGCAGACTAGCGGGGGGTCGGGACGAGCAGTACTTC. Protein sequence: CASRLAGGRDEQYF.

The V and J genes are TRBV5-6 and TRBJ1-5, with D perhaps matching TRBD1 (5 bases). The CDR3 contains 18 residues. Germline-derived CDR1 and CDR2 are SGHDT and YYEEEE. The V and J ends lost 4 bases and 0 bases respectively, with 20 bases between them. The CDR3 coding sequence is TGTGCCAGCAGCCGGGGGGGGACGGATGTCCTTAGCAATCAGCCCCAGCATTTT. Residues: CASSRGGTDVLSNQPQHF.

V and J are TRBV12-3 or TRBV12-4 and TRBJ1-1; D is unclear. Trimming stripped 3 bases from V and 1 base from J, with 6 bases between. The CDR3 length is 13 residues. This CDR3 is CASSFSSNTEAFF. CDR3 sequence (DNA): TGTGCCAGCAGTTTCTCCTCGAACACTGAAGCTTTCTTT.

The V gene is TRBV19, the J gene TRBJ2-5; D is perhaps TRBD2 (7 bases). Trimming pared 2 bases from V and 5 bases from J, leaving 12 bases between. Germline V gene lookup returns CDR1 LNHDA and CDR2 SQIVND (reference sequence). The CDR3 sequence is 14 residues long. DNA for the CDR3: TGTGCCAGTAGTATATATCGGGGGGCGGAGACCCAGTACTTC. Amino acids: CASSIYRGAETQYF.

V is TRBV12-3 or TRBV12-4 and J is TRBJ1-2; the match to TRBD1 covers 8 bases. The CDR3 extends over 13 amino acids. V was pared by 2 bases and J by 8 bases, with 4 bases of the junction left unmatched. As DNA, the CDR3 is TGTGCCAGCAGTTTACAGGGGGCCGAGGGCTACACCTTC. Its translation is CASSLQGAEGYTF.

The V call is TRBV5-1, the J call TRBJ1-6, with 8 bases matching TRBD1. The CDR3 has 15 residues. V lost 2 bases, J lost 8 bases, and 6 bases stayed unmatched. Germline-derived CDR1 and CDR2 are SGHRS and YFSETQ. The CDR3 reads CASSFGDRQDSPLHF. The CDR3 DNA reads TGCGCCAGCAGCTTCGGGGACAGGCAAGATTCACCCCTCCACTTT. Full variable domain (outside the CDR3, taken from reference TRBV5-1 and TRBJ1-6): KAGVTQTPRYLIKTRGQQVTLSCSPISGHRSVSWYQQTPGQGLQFLFEYFSETQRNKGNFPGRFSGRQFSNSRSEMNVSTLELGDSALYLCASSFGDRQDSPLHFGNGTRLTVT.